This T cell receptor beta chain was identified in a study of beta chain features in type 1 diabetes. Study in general: Healthy donors and patients showed comparable age, gender and cell yields. Across every sample, around 100,000,000 sorted cells were examined in total. Study-level results: Type 1 diabetes patients had TCRB CDR3s that were shorter (moderately but significantly so) in all four CD4+ subsets.

About this clone itself: Its antigen is not identified.

Sequencing targeted expressed TCRB transcripts, as all isolated RNA had been reverse transcribed. This table comes from immunoSEQ multiplex PCR, and its TCRdb copy is limited to in-frame clones, with some not included. The sample has about 300,000 clones, approximately 13% seen once. V was shortened by 2 bases and J by 4 bases, with 5 bases between the two germline ends. CDR1 and CDR2 from the germline V gene are LNHDA and SQIVND (reference sequence). The CDR3 is 12 residues long. Sequenced: naive CD4+ T cells from blood. The rearrangement uses TRBV19 and TRBJ1-2; D ambiguous. The receptor was derived from a woman under 30 with type 1 diabetes. CDR3 loop: CASSIPVYGYTF. DNA of the CDR3: TGTGCCAGTAGTATACCGGTCTATGGCTACACCTTC. The full variable domain, its missing parts supplied by reference TRBV19 and TRBJ1-2, is DGGITQSPKYLFRKEGQNVTLSCEQNLNHDAMYWYRQDPGQGLRLIYYSQIVNDFQKGDIAEGYSVSREKKESFPLTVTSAQKNPTAFYLCASSIPVYGYTFGSGTRLTVV.